The clone carrying this T cell receptor beta chain was seen just once. The antigen remains unidentified. The data derive from a study of T cell responses to AZD1222 COVID-19 vaccine. Study results and limitations: White British ancestry dominated among donors, who included more females, and clonal diversity was possibly underestimated.

V was clipped by 6 bases and J by 3 bases; unmatched bases: 6. Germline CDR1 is MNHEY and CDR2 is SVGAGI. This CDR3 spans 15 amino acids. Assay used: immunoSEQ multiplex PCR; TCRdb lists only in-frame clones, some missing. The table records roughly 93,000 clones, 80% to 90% of them present only once. The rearrangement uses TRBV6-5 and TRBJ2-7; TRBD2 agrees at 12 bases. The sequence derives from an adult in good health. This specimen consisted of peripheral blood, obtained on day 0 of AZD1222 vaccination. Here the CDR3 DNA reads TGTGCCAGCAGCCGGACTAGCGGGGCGGGCTACGAGCAGTACTTC. This sequence encodes CASSRTSGAGYEQYF.